The clone carrying this T cell receptor beta chain was found once. Data came from immunoSEQ multiplex PCR; TCRdb stores just in-frame clones and leaves some out. The table records tens of thousands of clones, roughly nine tenths of them present only once. These data originate in a study of OX40 agonist ivuxolimab in advanced cancers. V shed 4 bases and J shed 2 bases, with 10 bases lying between them. The CDR3 spans 13 residues. Germline assignment: CDR1 SGHDT and CDR2 YYEEEE. This chain links TRBV5-6 with TRBJ2-7, with D perhaps being TRBD1 or TRBD2 (5 bases each). The sequenced sample was CD4+ or CD8+ T cells sorted from blood, obtained in a trial of the OX40 agonist ivuxolimab. The clonotype was recovered from an adult with an advanced solid tumor such as melanoma, head and neck, liver or kidney cancer. The CDR3 DNA follows: TGTGCCAGCAGCCTCGGGGCTGCCTACGAGCAGTACTTC. Translation: CASSLGAAYEQYF.